This T cell receptor (beta chain) was recovered during a study of blood T cells in healthy people across ages. Study-wide results and caveats: Without sorted subsets, naive and antigen-experienced compartments could not be conclusively compared. Among T cells, TCR beta diversity per million cells dropped roughly linearly as age rose.

V was pared by 4 bases and J by 11 bases, with 20 bases between. The CDR3 has 14 amino acids. The germline gives CDR1 MNHEY, CDR2 SVGEGT. For this clonotype: Antigen unknown.

Using a J-beta primer mix together with a sample-barcoded 5' primer, a second PCR was run for roughly 7 to 12 cycles. TCRdb reanalysed the 5' RACE reads using MiXCR and keeps one entry per CDR3 protein. The sample includes around 1,800,000 distinct CDR3 sequences, roughly two fifths of them seen just once. The TCR was taken from a human donor in good health. The rearrangement uses TRBV6-2 or TRBV6-3 and TRBJ1-2, with D unclear. The sample was blood. CDR3 in DNA: TGTGCCAGCAGTTCCCAACCACGGCTAACAGCGTACACCTTC. Protein: CASSSQPRLTAYTF.